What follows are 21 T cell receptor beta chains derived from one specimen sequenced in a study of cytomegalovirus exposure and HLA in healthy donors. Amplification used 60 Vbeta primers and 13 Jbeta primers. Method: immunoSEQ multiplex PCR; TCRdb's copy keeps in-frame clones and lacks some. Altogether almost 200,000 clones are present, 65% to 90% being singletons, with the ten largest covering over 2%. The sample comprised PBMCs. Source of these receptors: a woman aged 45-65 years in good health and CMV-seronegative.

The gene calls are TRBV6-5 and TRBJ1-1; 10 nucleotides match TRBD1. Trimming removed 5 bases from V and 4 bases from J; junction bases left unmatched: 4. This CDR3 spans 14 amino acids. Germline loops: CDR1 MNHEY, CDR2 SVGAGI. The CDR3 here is CASSRQGASTEAFF. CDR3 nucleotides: TGTGCCAGCAGTCGACAGGGGGCGAGCACTGAAGCTTTCTTT.

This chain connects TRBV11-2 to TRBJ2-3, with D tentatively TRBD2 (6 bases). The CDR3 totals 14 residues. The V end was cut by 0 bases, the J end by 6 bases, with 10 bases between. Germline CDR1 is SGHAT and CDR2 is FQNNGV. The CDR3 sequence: CASSLDRGGDTQYF. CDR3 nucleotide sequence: TGTGCCAGCAGCTTAGATCGAGGAGGGGATACGCAGTATTTT. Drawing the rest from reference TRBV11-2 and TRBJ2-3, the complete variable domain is EAGVAQSPRYKIIEKRQSVAFWCNPISGHATLYWYQQILGQGPKLLIQFQNNGVVDDSQLPKDRFSAERLKGVDSTLKIQPAKLEDSAVYLCASSLDRGGDTQYFGPGTRLTVL.

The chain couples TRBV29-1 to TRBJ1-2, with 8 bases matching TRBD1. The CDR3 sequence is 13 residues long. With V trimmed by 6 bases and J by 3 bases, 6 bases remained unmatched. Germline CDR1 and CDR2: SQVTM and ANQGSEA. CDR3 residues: CSVKGDRHYGYTF. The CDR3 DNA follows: TGCAGCGTCAAGGGGGACAGGCACTATGGCTACACCTTC.

The CDR3 sequence is CASSTGQEAYSNQPQHF. CDR3 in DNA: TGTGCCAGTAGTACCGGACAGGAGGCTTATAGCAATCAGCCCCAGCATTTT. The rearrangement uses TRBV19 and TRBJ1-5; 7 bases line up with TRBD1. With V trimmed by 4 bases and J by 0 bases, 9 bases remained unmatched. This CDR3 has 17 residues. In germline, CDR1 is LNHDA, CDR2 SQIVND (reference sequence).

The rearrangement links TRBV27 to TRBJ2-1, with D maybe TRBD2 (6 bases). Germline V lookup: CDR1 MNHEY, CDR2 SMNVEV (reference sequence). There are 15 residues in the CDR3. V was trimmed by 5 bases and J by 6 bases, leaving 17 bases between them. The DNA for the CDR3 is TGTGCCAGCAGTCCGACTAGTGTGGGCCTCAATGAGCAGTTCTTC. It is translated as CASSPTSVGLNEQFF.

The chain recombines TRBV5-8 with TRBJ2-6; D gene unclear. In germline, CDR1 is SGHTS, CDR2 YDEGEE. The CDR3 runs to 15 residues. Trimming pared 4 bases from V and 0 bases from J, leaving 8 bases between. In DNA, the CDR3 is TGTGCCAGCAGCGAGAGATTCTCTGGGGCCAACGTCCTGACTTTC. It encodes CASSERFSGANVLTF. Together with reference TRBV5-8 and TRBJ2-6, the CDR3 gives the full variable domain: EAGVTQSPTHLIKTRGQQATLRCSPISGHTSVYWYQQALGLGLQFLLWYDEGEERNRGNFPPRFSGRQFPNYSSELNVNALELEDSALYLCASSERFSGANVLTFGAGSRLTVL.

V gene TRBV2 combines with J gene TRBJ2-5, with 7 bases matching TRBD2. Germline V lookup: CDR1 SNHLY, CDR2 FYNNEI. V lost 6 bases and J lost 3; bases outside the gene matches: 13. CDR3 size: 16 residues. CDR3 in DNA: TGTGCCAGCAGGGAACGGGAGGCGCCAGGAAAAGAGACCCAGTACTTC. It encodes CASREREAPGKETQYF. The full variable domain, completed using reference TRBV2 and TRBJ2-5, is EPEVTQTPSHQVTQMGQEVILRCVPISNHLYFYWYRQILGQKVEFLVSFYNNEISEKSEIFDDQFSVERPDGSNFTLKIRSTKLEDSAMYFCASREREAPGKETQYFGPGTRLLVL.

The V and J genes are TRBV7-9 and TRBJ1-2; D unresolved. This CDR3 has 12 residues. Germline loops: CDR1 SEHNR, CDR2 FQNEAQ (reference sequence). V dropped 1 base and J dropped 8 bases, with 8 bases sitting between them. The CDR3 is CASSLVGYGYTF. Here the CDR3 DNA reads TGTGCCAGCAGCTTAGTCGGGTACGGCTACACCTTC.

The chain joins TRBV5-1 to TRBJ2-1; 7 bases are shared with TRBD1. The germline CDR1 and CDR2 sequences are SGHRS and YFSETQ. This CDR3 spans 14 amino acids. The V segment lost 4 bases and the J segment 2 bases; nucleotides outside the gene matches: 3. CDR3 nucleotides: TGCGCCAGCAGCACGGGACAGACCTACAATGAGCAGTTCTTC. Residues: CASSTGQTYNEQFF.

CDR3 bases: TGTGCCAGCAGTGCGGACATCCTCTCTGGAAACACCATATATTTT. Translation gives CASSADILSGNTIYF. The chain has TRBV6-1 and TRBJ1-3, with D perhaps TRBD1 (5 bases). V was pared by 4 bases and J by 0 bases, with 10 bases between. The CDR3 length is 15 residues. Germline V gene lookup returns CDR1 MNHNS and CDR2 SASEGT.

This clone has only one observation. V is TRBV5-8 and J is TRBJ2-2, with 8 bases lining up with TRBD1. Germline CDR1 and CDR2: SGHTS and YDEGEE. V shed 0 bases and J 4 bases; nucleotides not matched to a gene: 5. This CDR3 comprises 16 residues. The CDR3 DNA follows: TGTGCCAGCAGCTTGGTCAGGGGGCCAGGCACCGGGGAGCTGTTTTTT. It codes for CASSLVRGPGTGELFF.

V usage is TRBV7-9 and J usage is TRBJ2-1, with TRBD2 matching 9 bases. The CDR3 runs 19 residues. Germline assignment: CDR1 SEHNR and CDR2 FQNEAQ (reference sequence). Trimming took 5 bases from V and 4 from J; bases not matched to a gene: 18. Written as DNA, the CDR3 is TGTGCCAGCAGCCATTATGGGACCCAAGCGGGAGGTTTATACAATGAGCAGTTCTTC. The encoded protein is CASSHYGTQAGGLYNEQFF.

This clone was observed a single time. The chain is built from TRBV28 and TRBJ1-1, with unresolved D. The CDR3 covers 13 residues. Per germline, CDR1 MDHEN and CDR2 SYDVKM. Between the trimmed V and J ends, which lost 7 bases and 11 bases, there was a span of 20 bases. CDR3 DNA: TGTGCCAGCACCCCAGGACCTCGGCGGAGGGCTTTCTTT. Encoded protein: CASTPGPRRRAFF.

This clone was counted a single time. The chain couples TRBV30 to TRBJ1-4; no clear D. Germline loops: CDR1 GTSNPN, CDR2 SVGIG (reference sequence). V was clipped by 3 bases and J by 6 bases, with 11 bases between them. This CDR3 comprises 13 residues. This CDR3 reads CAWRQPNHEKLFF. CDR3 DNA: TGTGCCTGGAGACAGCCCAACCATGAAAAACTGTTTTTT. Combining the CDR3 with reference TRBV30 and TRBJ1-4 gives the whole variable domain SQTIHQWPATLVQPVGSPLSLECTVEGTSNPNLYWYRQAAGRGLQLLFYSVGIGQISSEVPQNLSASRPQDRQFILSSKKLLLSDSGFYLCAWRQPNHEKLFFGSGTQLSVL.

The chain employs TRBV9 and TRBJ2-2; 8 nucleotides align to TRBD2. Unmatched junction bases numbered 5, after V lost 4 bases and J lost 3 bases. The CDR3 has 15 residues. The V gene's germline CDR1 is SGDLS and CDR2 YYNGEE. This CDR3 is CASSPGGTDTGELFF. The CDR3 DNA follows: TGTGCCAGCAGCCCGGGGGGGACGGACACCGGGGAGCTGTTTTTT.

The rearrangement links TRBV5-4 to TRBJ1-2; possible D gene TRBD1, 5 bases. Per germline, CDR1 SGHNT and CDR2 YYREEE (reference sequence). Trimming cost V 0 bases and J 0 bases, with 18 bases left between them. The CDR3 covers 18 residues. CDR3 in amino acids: CASSLATLAGGANYGYTF. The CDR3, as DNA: TGTGCCAGCAGCTTGGCCACCCTCGCCGGGGGAGCTAACTATGGCTACACCTTC.

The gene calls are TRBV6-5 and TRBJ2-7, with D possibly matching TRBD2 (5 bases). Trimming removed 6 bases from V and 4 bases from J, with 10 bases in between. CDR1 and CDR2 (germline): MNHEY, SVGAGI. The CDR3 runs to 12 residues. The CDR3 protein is CASSSRGYEQYF. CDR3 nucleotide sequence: TGTGCCAGCAGCTCCAGAGGGTACGAGCAGTACTTC.

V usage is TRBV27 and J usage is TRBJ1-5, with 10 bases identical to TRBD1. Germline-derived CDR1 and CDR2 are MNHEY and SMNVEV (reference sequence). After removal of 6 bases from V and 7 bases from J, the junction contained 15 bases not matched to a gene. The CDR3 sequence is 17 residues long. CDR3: CASSGADRGRRRQPQHF. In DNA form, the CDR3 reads TGTGCCAGCAGCGGTGCGGACAGGGGGAGACGTCGGCAGCCCCAGCATTTT.

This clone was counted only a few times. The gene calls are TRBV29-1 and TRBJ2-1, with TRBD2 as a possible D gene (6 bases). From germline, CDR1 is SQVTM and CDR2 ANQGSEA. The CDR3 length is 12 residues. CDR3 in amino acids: CGGARGYNEQFF. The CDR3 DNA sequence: TGCGGAGGGGCTCGAGGGTACAATGAGCAGTTCTTC.

CDR3 protein: CASRLQGGSYNEQFF. CDR3 in DNA: TGTGCCAGCAGGTTACAGGGAGGATCCTACAATGAGCAGTTCTTC. The chain is built from TRBV28 and TRBJ2-1; D tentatively fits TRBD1 or TRBD2 (6 bases each). This CDR3 is built from 15 residues. Germline assignment: CDR1 MDHEN and CDR2 SYDVKM. Trimming took 6 bases from V and 1 from J, leaving 13 bases between them.

This CDR3 is CASRETSGISYEQYF. CDR3 sequence (DNA): TGTGCCAGCAGAGAGACTAGCGGAATTTCCTACGAGCAGTACTTC. The chain links TRBV28 to TRBJ2-7; 9 bases map to TRBD2. The length of the CDR3 is 15 residues. Germline V CDR1 and CDR2: MDHEN, SYDVKM. Trimming cost V 6 bases and J 1 base; bases outside gene matches: 7.